One sample yielded the 30 T cell receptor beta chains listed below, sequenced in a study of T cell changes during pregnancy in multiple sclerosis (dated by TCRdb to 2018 to 2020). The library relied on the immunoSEQ multiplex PCR assay. TCRdb holds this immuneACCESS table with in-frame rearrangements only. Some clones are missing; in checked studies, unresolved V genes explain under half, and the rest has no known cause. The sample table contains more than 45,000 clones; only one count was recorded for approximately 90% of them. 0.45% to 0.65% of the sample lies in the top ten. The sequences come from CD4+ T cells from peripheral blood mononuclear cells, collected after pregnancy. The receptors originated from a female donor with multiple sclerosis, enrolled in a pregnancy study.

This clone was seen a few times. The chain employs TRBV30 and TRBJ1-2; 8 bases agree with TRBD1. V was pared by 2 bases and J by 4 bases, with 6 bases of the junction left unmatched. The germline V gene encodes CDR1 GTSNPN and CDR2 SVGIG (reference sequence). CDR3 length: 14 amino acids. The CDR3 loop reads CAWSLPTGAYGYTF. The CDR3 bases are TGTGCCTGGAGTCTACCGACAGGGGCCTATGGCTACACCTTC.

The rearrangement joins TRBV28 to TRBJ2-7; D possibly corresponds to TRBD1 (5 bases). Germline-derived CDR1 and CDR2 are MDHEN and SYDVKM. The CDR3 runs 15 residues. Between the trimmed V and J ends, which lost 4 bases and 0 bases, there was a span of 13 bases. The CDR3 region is CASSYDSSSSYEQYF. CDR3 sequence (DNA): TGTGCCAGCAGTTACGACAGCTCGAGCTCCTACGAGCAGTACTTC.

The gene calls are TRBV5-1 and TRBJ2-1; 12 bases line up with TRBD2. This CDR3 is built from 17 residues. The trim removed 4 bases at V and 5 bases at J, leaving 10 bases unmatched. Germline assignment: CDR1 SGHRS and CDR2 YFSETQ. CDR3 nucleotides: TGCGCCAGCAGCCGATCACTAGCGGGAGGTTTGGACAATGAGCAGTTCTTC. Its protein is CASSRSLAGGLDNEQFF. The complete variable domain, with remaining parts taken from reference TRBV5-1 and TRBJ2-1, reads KAGVTQTPRYLIKTRGQQVTLSCSPISGHRSVSWYQQTPGQGLQFLFEYFSETQRNKGNFPGRFSGRQFSNSRSEMNVSTLELGDSALYLCASSRSLAGGLDNEQFFGPGTRLTVL.

The chain carries TRBV11-3 and TRBJ2-4; 10 bases line up with TRBD2. J gave up 0 bases and V 0 bases, and 5 bases lay outside the gene matches. Germline CDR1 SGHNT, CDR2 YENEEA. This CDR3 has 18 residues. CDR3 loop: CASSLDPLAGLAKNIQYF. CDR3 nucleotide sequence: TGTGCCAGCAGCTTAGACCCACTAGCGGGGCTAGCCAAAAACATTCAGTACTTC.

The chain links TRBV5-4 to TRBJ2-5, with a weak D call TRBD1 (5 bases). CDR3 length: 14 residues. CDR1 is SGHNT and CDR2 is YYREEE in the germline V gene (reference sequence). Trimming took 0 bases from V and 6 from J, leaving 12 bases between them. The CDR3: CASSLEAGWQTQYF. CDR3 DNA sequence: TGTGCCAGCAGCTTGGAGGCAGGGTGGCAGACCCAGTACTTC.

In this sample, this clone turned up once. The genes are TRBV7-2 and TRBJ2-1; D remains unclear. There are 18 residues in the CDR3. Germline values: CDR1 SGHTA, CDR2 FQGNSA. Trimming took 4 bases from V and 0 from J, leaving 19 bases between them. The CDR3 reads CASSSPHVSVSSYNEQFF. The CDR3 nucleotides are TGTGCCAGCAGCTCCCCTCATGTTTCGGTTAGCTCCTACAATGAGCAGTTCTTC.

This clone showed up just a few times. The chain combines TRBV5-1 with TRBJ1-1; a possible D gene is TRBD1 (6 bases). Trimming removed 2 bases at V and 5 bases at J, with 10 bases between. This CDR3 spans 13 amino acids. Germline lookup yields CDR1 SGHRS and CDR2 YFSETQ. The CDR3 loop is CASSFEGVTEAFF. CDR3 nucleotides: TGCGCCAGCAGCTTCGAGGGGGTGACTGAAGCTTTCTTT.

This clone was recorded once. The V gene is TRBV6-1, the J gene TRBJ2-1; D gene ambiguous. V was cut by 4 bases and J by 9 bases, with 13 bases left in between. The CDR3 has 13 residues. Germline V gene sequence: CDR1 MNHNS, CDR2 SASEGT. The chain's CDR3 is CASSGSPTGEQFF. CDR3 DNA: TGTGCCAGCAGTGGGAGCCCAACGGGTGAGCAGTTCTTC.

V gene TRBV14 combines with J gene TRBJ2-5; TRBD1 matches at 8 bases. There are 17 residues in the CDR3. J gave up 5 bases and V 0 bases, and 11 bases lay outside the gene matches. Germline CDR1 SGHDN, CDR2 FVKESK. This chain's CDR3 is CASSQDLHNRGIETQYF. The CDR3 nucleotides read TGTGCCAGCAGCCAAGATCTTCATAACAGGGGGATCGAGACCCAGTACTTC.

The chain has TRBV11-2 and TRBJ2-7, with TRBD2 matching 13 bases. The CDR3 is 17 amino acids. Germline V gene sequence: CDR1 SGHAT, CDR2 FQNNGV. The J segment lost 6 bases and the V segment lost 5 bases, leaving 13 bases of the junction unmatched. DNA of the CDR3: TGTGCCAGCAGCCCCACCCCGGGACTAGCGGGACGGGGCGAGCAGTACTTC. Protein: CASSPTPGLAGRGEQYF.

This chain connects TRBV11-2 to TRBJ2-1; TRBD2 matches 14 bases. Trimming at V came to 1 base and at J to 6 bases, leaving 2 bases not matched to a gene. The germline V gene has CDR1 SGHAT and CDR2 FQNNGV. The CDR3 has 16 residues. This chain's CDR3 is CASSLAGLAGVNEQFF. The CDR3 region has the DNA TGTGCCAGCAGCTTAGCGGGACTAGCGGGGGTCAATGAGCAGTTCTTC.

V is TRBV2 and J is TRBJ2-2; possibly TRBD1 for D (5 bases). Per the germline V gene, CDR1 is SNHLY and CDR2 is FYNNEI. The CDR3 has 13 residues. Trimming removed 7 bases at V and 5 bases at J, with 11 bases between. The CDR3 region is CASNLRVTGELFF. DNA of the CDR3: TGTGCCAGCAACCTCAGGGTTACCGGGGAGCTGTTTTTT.

The chain is built from TRBV7-2 and TRBJ1-1; D may be TRBD1 (5 bases). The V end lost 4 bases, the J end lost 9 bases, and 12 bases lay between the germline ends. Germline V gene data show CDR1 as SGHTA and CDR2 as FQGNSA. CDR3 size: 12 residues. CDR3 region: CASSSSGTQAFF. The CDR3 bases are TGTGCCAGCAGCTCATCCGGGACTCAAGCTTTCTTT.

The CDR3 coding sequence is TGTGCCAGCAGTCCGACAGGACTCTCCTACGAGCAGTACTTC. Translating it yields CASSPTGLSYEQYF. The chain uses TRBV5-4 and TRBJ2-7, with D maybe TRBD1 (6 bases). The V end lost 5 bases, the J end lost 0 bases, and 12 bases lay between the germline ends. CDR3 length: 14 residues. Per germline, CDR1 SGHNT and CDR2 YYREEE (reference sequence).

This clone occurred once. The chain links TRBV19 to TRBJ1-5; D is perhaps TRBD1 (5 bases). Germline V CDR1 and CDR2: LNHDA, SQIVND (reference sequence). This CDR3 contains 15 residues. V lost 0 bases, J lost 2 bases, and 8 bases lay in between. CDR3 sequence (DNA): TGTGCCAGTAGTATAGAGTTCAGGGGCAATCAGCCCCAGCATTTT. Protein: CASSIEFRGNQPQHF.

The V gene is TRBV7-2, the J gene TRBJ2-3; TRBD2 matches at 14 bases. Trimming removed 5 bases from V and 6 bases from J; junction bases left unmatched: 7. The CDR3 has 16 residues. Germline CDR1 and CDR2: SGHTA and FQGNSA. This CDR3 is CASSPGTSGSGDTQYF. The CDR3, as DNA: TGTGCCAGCAGCCCCGGGACTAGCGGGAGCGGGGATACGCAGTATTTT.

V usage is TRBV28 and J usage is TRBJ1-5; a possible D gene is TRBD1 (6 bases). The CDR3 extends over 16 amino acids. CDR1 is MDHEN and CDR2 is SYDVKM in the germline V gene. The ends were cut back, 8 bases at V and 0 bases at J, with 17 bases in the middle. The CDR3 reads CASSAGAVYSNQPQHF. CDR3 DNA: TGTGCCAGCTCGGCGGGGGCAGTATATAGCAATCAGCCCCAGCATTTT.

V and J are TRBV19 and TRBJ1-1; D call uncertain. Trimming left V 6 bases short and J 4 bases short, with 9 bases between. Germline CDR1 and CDR2: LNHDA and SQIVND (reference sequence). The CDR3 runs 12 residues. The CDR3: CASSKEATEAFF. DNA for the CDR3: TGTGCCAGTAGCAAGGAGGCCACTGAAGCTTTCTTT.

The chain links TRBV5-4 to TRBJ2-1; 10 bases are shared with TRBD2. The CDR3 consists of 16 residues. Germline-derived CDR1 and CDR2 are SGHNT and YYREEE (reference sequence). The V and J ends lost 3 bases and 7 bases, in that order; junction bases with no gene match: 10. CDR3 in DNA: TGTGCCAGCAGCTGGACAGCGGGAGGGCCTTTTAATGAGCAGTTCTTC. Translating it yields CASSWTAGGPFNEQFF.

The V gene is TRBV19, the J gene TRBJ2-7; TRBD2 aligns across 8 bases. CDR1 and CDR2 (germline): LNHDA, SQIVND (reference sequence). CDR3 length: 15 residues. J was trimmed by 3 bases and V by 1 base; bases with no gene match: 5. This chain's CDR3 is CASSIAGTRGYEQYF. The CDR3 DNA reads as TGTGCCAGTAGTATAGCAGGGACTAGGGGCTACGAGCAGTACTTC.

The rearrangement links TRBV15 to TRBJ2-5, with 9 bases lining up with TRBD2. The CDR3 runs 15 residues. Germline CDR1 reads LNHNV; CDR2 reads YYDKDF (reference sequence). The V and J ends lost 3 bases and 4 bases, in that order; junction bases with no gene match: 6. The CDR3 loop reads CATSRGGAGGETQYF. DNA of the CDR3: TGTGCCACCAGCAGGGGTGGAGCGGGGGGAGAGACCCAGTACTTC. The variable domain in full, with the rest retrieved from reference TRBV15 and TRBJ2-5, is DAMVIQNPRYQVTQFGKPVTLSCSQTLNHNVMYWYQQKSSQAPKLLFHYYDKDFNNEADTPDNFQSRRPNTSFCFLDIRSPGLGDTAMYLCATSRGGAGGETQYFGPGTRLLVL.

The chain is built from TRBV5-4 and TRBJ2-5, with TRBD1 matching 10 bases. Losses at the gene ends were 0 bases for V and 3 bases for J; bases not matched to a gene: 5. Germline values: CDR1 SGHNT, CDR2 YYREEE (reference sequence). CDR3 length equals 16 residues. CDR3: CASSLADRGREETQYF. The CDR3 nucleotides are TGTGCCAGCAGCTTGGCCGACAGGGGGCGCGAAGAGACCCAGTACTTC.

This clone was detected a few times. This chain joins TRBV4-2 and TRBJ2-4, with TRBD2 as a possible D gene (7 bases). Per germline, CDR1 LGHNA and CDR2 YNFKEQ. The CDR3 is made up of 17 amino acids. V lost 0 bases and J 1 base, leaving 13 bases between the germline ends. The CDR3 nucleotides are TGTGCCAGCAGCCAAGATGAGGGGGGGCGGGCCAAAAACATTCAGTACTTC. Translated, it gives CASSQDEGGRAKNIQYF.

This rearrangement joins TRBV5-4 to TRBJ2-5, with D perhaps TRBD1 (5 bases). Trimming stripped 1 base from V and 1 base from J, with 8 bases between. Germline V gene lookup returns CDR1 SGHNT and CDR2 YYREEE (reference sequence). The CDR3 contains 14 residues. The DNA of the CDR3 is TGTGCCAGCAGCTTGAAACAGGTCCAAGAGACCCAGTACTTC. Its translation: CASSLKQVQETQYF.

The chain couples TRBV7-2 to TRBJ1-6; D is perhaps TRBD1 (5 bases). This CDR3 comprises 15 residues. Trimming removed 1 base at V and 2 bases at J, with 6 bases between. The V gene's germline CDR1 is SGHTA and CDR2 FQGNSA. The CDR3 DNA reads as TGTGCCAGCAGCTTAGAGGGGCCCTATAATTCACCCCTCCACTTT. This encodes CASSLEGPYNSPLHF.

The chain links TRBV11-2 to TRBJ1-2; 7 bases map to TRBD1. The CDR3 is 15 residues long. The germline CDR1 and CDR2 sequences are SGHAT and FQNNGV. V lost 5 bases to trimming and J lost 6 bases; unmatched junction nucleotides: 12. The CDR3 here is CASSLHRGTSNGYTF. The CDR3 DNA is TGTGCCAGCAGCCTGCACAGGGGAACCAGTAATGGCTACACCTTC.

The chain couples TRBV5-4 to TRBJ1-2, with D perhaps matching TRBD1 (5 bases). Trimming removed 2 bases at V and 3 bases at J, with 14 bases between. Germline CDR1 reads SGHNT; CDR2 reads YYREEE (reference sequence). The CDR3 has 15 residues. In nucleotides, the CDR3 is TGTGCCAGCAGCTTCGGGACTGGGTATGACTATGGCTACACCTTC. This encodes CASSFGTGYDYGYTF.

This chain uses TRBV11-3 with TRBJ1-1, with 8 bases aligning to TRBD1. The germline V gene has CDR1 SGHNT and CDR2 YENEEA. Trimming at V came to 4 bases and at J to 5 bases, leaving 12 bases not matched to a gene. CDR3 length: 16 residues. DNA of the CDR3: TGTGCCAGCAGCTCGAAATTCAGGGGGCGCGGGACTGAAGCTTTCTTT. The encoded protein is CASSSKFRGRGTEAFF.

The chain has TRBV27 and TRBJ2-1; 9 positions agree with TRBD1. V trimming: 4 bases; J trimming: 6 bases; junction bases outside the gene matches: 10. The CDR3 has 16 amino acids. CDR1 is MNHEY and CDR2 is SMNVEV in the germline V gene (reference sequence). The CDR3 DNA follows: TGTGCCAGCAGTTGCCCGACAGGGGGTGGATGCAATGAGCAGTTCTTC. Translation: CASSCPTGGGCNEQFF.

CDR3 sequence (DNA): TGTGCCAGCAGCGCCTTAGCGGGCCCCGGGGAGCTGTTTTTT. The encoded protein is CASSALAGPGELFF. The chain links TRBV9 to TRBJ2-2; 7 bases match TRBD2. Germline V lookup: CDR1 SGDLS, CDR2 YYNGEE. V trimming: 3 bases; J trimming: 6 bases; junction bases outside the gene matches: 5. This CDR3 is built from 14 residues.